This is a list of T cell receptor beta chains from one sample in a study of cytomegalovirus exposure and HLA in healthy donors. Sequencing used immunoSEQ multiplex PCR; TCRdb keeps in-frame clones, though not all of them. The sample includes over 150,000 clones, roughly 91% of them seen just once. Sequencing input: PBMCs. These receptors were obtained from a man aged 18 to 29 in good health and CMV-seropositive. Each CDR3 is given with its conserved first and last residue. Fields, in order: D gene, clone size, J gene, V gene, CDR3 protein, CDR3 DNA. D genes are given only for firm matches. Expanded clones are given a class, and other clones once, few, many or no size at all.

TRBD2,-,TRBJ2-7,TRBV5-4,CASSFNPGLAVEQYF,TGTGCCAGCAGCTTTAATCCGGGACTAGCGGTCGAGCAGTACTTC
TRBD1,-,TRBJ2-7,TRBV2,CASRWQGDDEQYF,TGTGCCAGCAGATGGCAGGGGGACGACGAGCAGTACTTC
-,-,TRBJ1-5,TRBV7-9,CASSLDFGQPQHF,TGTGCCAGCAGCTTAGATTTCGGTCAGCCCCAGCATTTT
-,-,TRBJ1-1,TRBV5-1,CASSLGRDTEAFF,TGCGCCAGCAGCTTGGGGAGGGACACTGAAGCTTTCTTT
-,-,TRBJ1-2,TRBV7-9,CASSPGEADPHGYTF,TGTGCCAGCAGCCCCGGGGAGGCGGACCCCCATGGCTACACCTTC
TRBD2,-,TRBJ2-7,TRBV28,CASSSYSGRAPYEQYF,TGTGCCAGCAGTTCTTATAGCGGGAGGGCCCCGTACGAGCAGTACTTC
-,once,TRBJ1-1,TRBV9,CASSVSAGTEAFF,TGTGCCAGCAGCGTATCGGCGGGCACTGAAGCTTTCTTT
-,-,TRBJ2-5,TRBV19,CASSIGLQETQYF,TGTGCCAGTAGTATCGGACTGCAAGAGACCCAGTACTTC
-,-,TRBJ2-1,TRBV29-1,CSVEGLDFYNEQFF,TGCAGCGTTGAAGGACTAGACTTCTACAATGAGCAGTTCTTC
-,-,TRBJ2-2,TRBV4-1,CASSHPGLMELFF,TGCGCCAGCAGCCACCCAGGGCTGATGGAGCTGTTTTTT
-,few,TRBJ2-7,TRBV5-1,CASTLGLDLSYEQYF,TGCGCCAGCACCCTAGGTCTAGACTTATCCTACGAGCAGTACTTC
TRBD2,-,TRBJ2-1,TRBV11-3,CASSLDRVSGTNNEQFF,TGTGCCAGCAGCTTAGATCGAGTTAGCGGGACTAACAATGAGCAGTTCTTC
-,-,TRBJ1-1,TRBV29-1,CSVVEADEAFF,TGCAGCGTCGTAGAGGCGGATGAAGCTTTCTTT
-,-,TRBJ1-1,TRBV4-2,CASSHTGNTEAFF,TGTGCCAGCAGCCACACAGGGAACACTGAAGCTTTCTTT